Listed here are 22 T cell receptor beta chains from one sample, sequenced in a study of blood T cell repertoires in COVID-19. Some clones are missing from TCRdb's copy, which holds only in-frame ones; the method was immunoSEQ multiplex PCR. Among about 130,000 clones, around 89% were seen once, and the ten largest hold about 2.9%. Sequencing was performed on peripheral blood. The receptors shown here come from a man in his sixties with active or convalescent COVID-19.

V and J are TRBV7-9 and TRBJ1-1; D not certain. Germline loops: CDR1 SEHNR, CDR2 FQNEAQ (reference sequence). This CDR3 comprises 12 residues. The V gene lost 5 bases and the J gene lost 4 bases, with 8 bases spanning the gap. In nucleotides, the CDR3 is TGTGCCAGCAGCCCGGGTGGCACTGAAGCTTTCTTT. Translated, it gives CASSPGGTEAFF.

The V call is TRBV13, the J call TRBJ1-2; D is unclear. Trimming removed 0 bases at V and 4 bases at J, with 3 bases between. Germline-derived CDR1 and CDR2 are PRHDT and FYEKMQ (reference sequence). The CDR3 is made up of 12 amino acids. This chain's CDR3 is CASSLGSYGYTF. The CDR3 DNA reads as TGTGCCAGCAGCTTAGGCTCCTATGGCTACACCTTC. The full variable domain, with the rest looked up from reference TRBV13 and TRBJ1-2, is AAGVIQSPRHLIKEKRETATLKCYPIPRHDTVYWYQQGPGQDPQFLISFYEKMQSDKGSIPDRFSAQQFSDYHSELNMSSLELGDSALYFCASSLGSYGYTFGSGTRLTVV.

The chain has TRBV20-1 and TRBJ2-2; 8 bases fit TRBD1. In germline, CDR1 is DFQATT, CDR2 SNEGSKA (reference sequence). This CDR3 has 14 residues. Unmatched junction bases numbered 7, after V lost 3 bases and J lost 7 bases. The DNA for the CDR3 is TGCAGTGCTAGTTTTCAGGGGGCTCGCGGGGAGCTGTTTTTT. This sequence encodes CSASFQGARGELFF.

J is TRBJ2-1 and V is TRBV6-6; 12 bases agree with TRBD2. The junction had 12 bases not matched to a gene; V was cut back by 6 bases and J by 0 bases. The germline V gene has CDR1 MNHNY and CDR2 SVGAGI (reference sequence). This CDR3 is built from 19 residues. The CDR3 sequence is CASSLRTSGTFSSYNEQFF. The CDR3 DNA is TGTGCCAGCAGCTTAAGGACTAGCGGGACCTTTTCCTCCTACAATGAGCAGTTCTTC.

The rearrangement links TRBV7-2 to TRBJ2-5; 9 positions match TRBD2. The J segment lost 5 bases and the V segment lost 5 bases, leaving 9 bases of the junction unmatched. From germline, CDR1 is SGHTA and CDR2 FQGNSA. The CDR3 covers 15 residues. The CDR3 DNA reads as TGTGCCAGCAGCACCGGGACTAGCATAATGGAGACCCAGTACTTC. This encodes CASSTGTSIMETQYF.

The rearrangement uses TRBV4-3 and TRBJ2-1; weak D call: TRBD2 (6 bases). Germline V lookup: CDR1 LGHNA, CDR2 YSLEER. This CDR3 has 14 residues. Trimming pared 2 bases from V and 11 bases from J, leaving 16 bases between. The CDR3 reads CASSQSGGVVKQFF. CDR3 coding DNA: TGCGCCAGCAGCCAATCAGGCGGGGTAGTGAAGCAGTTCTTC.

V is TRBV28 and J is TRBJ2-7, with a possible D match to TRBD1 (6 bases). The CDR3 is 13 residues long. V lost 5 bases, J lost 9 bases, and 17 bases lay in between. Germline-derived CDR1 and CDR2 are MDHEN and SYDVKM. For the CDR3, the DNA is TGTGCCAGCAGTCTCAGACACAGGGACGGGCAGTACTTC. It is translated as CASSLRHRDGQYF.

This rearrangement joins TRBV24-1 to TRBJ2-3; 7 nucleotides align to TRBD2. Trimming at V came to 9 bases and at J to 2 bases, leaving 4 bases not matched to a gene. The CDR3 extends over 13 amino acids. The germline gives CDR1 KGHDR, CDR2 SFDVKD. The CDR3 loop reads CATSRESTDTQYF. CDR3 DNA: TGTGCCACCTCGCGGGAGTCCACAGATACGCAGTATTTT.

The V and J genes are TRBV19 and TRBJ1-5, with 7 bases matching TRBD1. The CDR3 is 14 amino acids. V lost 5 bases and J lost 6; bases outside the gene matches: 7. CDR1 and CDR2 (germline): LNHDA, SQIVND (reference sequence). CDR3 DNA: TGTGCCAGTAGTGTCGACAGGGTTGGTCAGCCCCAGCATTTT. Translation gives CASSVDRVGQPQHF.

The chain has TRBV5-1 and TRBJ2-5, with 7 bases aligning to TRBD1. There are 16 residues in the CDR3. The V gene end was trimmed by 0 bases and the J gene end by 5 bases; junction bases not matched to a gene: 10. Germline V CDR1 and CDR2: SGHRS, YFSETQ. The CDR3 region is CASSLAGDSVGETQYF. DNA for the CDR3: TGCGCCAGCAGCTTGGCCGGGGACAGCGTGGGTGAGACCCAGTACTTC.

This clone has just one count. The gene calls are TRBV7-2 and TRBJ2-5; 8 nucleotides agree with TRBD1. The CDR3 has 14 residues. Germline CDR1 reads SGHTA; CDR2 reads FQGNSA. With V trimmed by 5 bases and J by 1 base, 3 bases remained unmatched. CDR3 sequence: CASSKGQGQETQYF. The CDR3 nucleotides read TGTGCCAGCAGCAAAGGACAGGGCCAAGAGACCCAGTACTTC.

The V gene is TRBV5-1, the J gene TRBJ1-1, with 9 bases fitting TRBD1. CDR3 length equals 13 residues. The V segment lost 3 bases and the J segment 5 bases; nucleotides outside the gene matches: 2. The V gene's germline CDR1 is SGHRS and CDR2 YFSETQ. DNA for the CDR3: TGCGCCAGCAGCTCGACAGGGGGAACTGAAGCTTTCTTT. This translates into CASSSTGGTEAFF. The full variable domain, with the rest looked up from reference TRBV5-1 and TRBJ1-1, is KAGVTQTPRYLIKTRGQQVTLSCSPISGHRSVSWYQQTPGQGLQFLFEYFSETQRNKGNFPGRFSGRQFSNSRSEMNVSTLELGDSALYLCASSSTGGTEAFFGQGTRLTVV.

This chain connects TRBV25-1 to TRBJ1-6, with 8 bases matching TRBD1. The V segment lost 2 bases and the J segment 8 bases; nucleotides outside the gene matches: 8. Germline V CDR1 and CDR2: MGHDK, SYGVNS. This CDR3 is built from 16 residues. The CDR3 protein is CASSEAGRGLDSPLHF. CDR3 nucleotides: TGTGCCAGCAGTGAAGCGGGCAGGGGGCTAGATTCACCCCTCCACTTT.

The genes are TRBV28 and TRBJ2-7; 11 bases fit TRBD2. Germline V CDR1 and CDR2: MDHEN, SYDVKM. The CDR3 is 15 amino acids. V dropped 5 bases and J dropped 2; count of bases not matched to a gene: 5. The CDR3 is CASSPGTSGTYEQYF. In DNA, the CDR3 is TGTGCCAGCAGTCCCGGGACTAGCGGAACCTACGAGCAGTACTTC. The whole variable domain, filled in from reference TRBV28 and TRBJ2-7, reads DVKVTQSSRYLVKRTGEKVFLECVQDMDHENMFWYRQDPGLGLRLIYFSYDVKMKEKGDIPEGYSVSREKKERFSLILESASTNQTSMYLCASSPGTSGTYEQYFGPGTRLTVT.

The chain recombines TRBV4-3 with TRBJ2-3; 10 bases map to TRBD2. With V trimmed by 0 bases and J by 6 bases, 6 bases remained unmatched. Germline V gives CDR1 LGHNA, CDR2 YSLEER. The CDR3 has 16 residues. The CDR3: CASSQDQASGSDTQYF. The CDR3 DNA reads as TGCGCCAGCAGCCAAGATCAGGCTAGCGGGAGTGATACGCAGTATTTT.

The chain has TRBV9 and TRBJ2-7; perhaps TRBD2 as D (6 bases). Trimming removed 2 bases from V and 6 bases from J, with 21 bases in between. Germline V gene sequence: CDR1 SGDLS, CDR2 YYNGEE. The CDR3 has 16 residues. The chain's CDR3 is CASSVGSSGFLSEQYF. The DNA of the CDR3 is TGTGCCAGCAGCGTGGGCAGTAGCGGCTTTTTAAGCGAGCAGTACTTC.

The chain carries TRBV2 and TRBJ2-2; tentatively, D is TRBD1 (6 bases). CDR1 and CDR2 (germline): SNHLY, FYNNEI. The CDR3 covers 12 residues. Trimming took off 5 bases at V and 7 bases at J, with 8 bases between the two ends. This CDR3 reads CASSRGFGELFF. Here the CDR3 DNA reads TGTGCCAGCAGTAGGGGGTTCGGGGAGCTGTTTTTT.

The V call is TRBV19, the J call TRBJ2-7, with 8 bases matching TRBD1. CDR1 LNHDA and CDR2 SQIVND come from the germline V gene (reference sequence). The CDR3 spans 14 residues. With V trimmed by 6 bases and J by 3 bases, 7 bases remained unmatched. Here the CDR3 DNA reads TGTGCCAGTAGACCCGGGACAGGCCTCTACGAGCAGTACTTC. Amino acid sequence: CASRPGTGLYEQYF.

The genes are TRBV5-1 and TRBJ2-5; 9 nucleotides line up with TRBD2. V shed 0 bases and J 5 bases; nucleotides not matched to a gene: 5. This CDR3 has 15 residues. CDR1 is SGHRS and CDR2 is YFSETQ in the germline V gene. CDR3 loop: CASSLVGGGAETQYF. CDR3 in DNA: TGCGCCAGCAGCTTGGTTGGCGGGGGGGCTGAGACCCAGTACTTC.

The chain uses TRBV3-1 (or the pseudogene TRBV3-2) and TRBJ1-1; D ambiguous. This CDR3 has 14 residues. The germline V gene encodes CDR1 LGHDT and CDR2 YNNKEL (reference sequence). V was cut by 4 bases and J by 5 bases, with 14 bases left in between. Here the CDR3 DNA reads TGTGCCAGCAGCCGTATACTCTTGGAGACTGAAGCTTTCTTT. It is translated as CASSRILLETEAFF.

The chain links TRBV7-3 to TRBJ2-3; tentatively, D is TRBD2 (6 bases). CDR3 size: 15 residues. The ends were cut back, 8 bases at V and 5 bases at J, with 20 bases in the middle. Germline-derived CDR1 and CDR2 are SGHTA and FQGTGA. The DNA of the CDR3 is TGTGCCAGCGGGTCGGGCGGGGCGGTACAAGATACGCAGTATTTT. Translated, it gives CASGSGGAVQDTQYF.

V gene TRBV7-9 combines with J gene TRBJ1-5, with unresolved D. Germline CDR1 reads SEHNR; CDR2 reads FQNEAQ (reference sequence). Trimming stripped 5 bases from V and 7 bases from J, with 18 bases between. The CDR3 is made up of 15 amino acids. CDR3: CASSPLGRESQPQHF. In DNA, the CDR3 is TGTGCCAGCAGCCCTCTCGGGAGGGAGAGCCAGCCCCAGCATTTT.